This TCR beta chain was obtained from a study of T cells after yellow fever vaccination. Remarks on this clonotype: The antigen remains undetermined.

Study-level results: Clones from primary vaccination mostly reappeared after the booster (around 96% CD4, less than 90% CD8).

V was trimmed by 4 bases and J by 7 bases, leaving 14 bases between them. The CDR3 runs to 14 residues. Germline V gives CDR1 MGHDK, CDR2 SYGVNS. TCRdb re-called the 5' RACE reads through MiXCR, storing one row per CDR3 protein. Here the sample spans approximately 260,000 distinct CDR3 sequences, approximately 5.2% being singletons. The chain is built from TRBV25-1 and TRBJ2-1; a possible D gene is TRBD2 (7 bases). The TCR comes from a man aged 18-30 years who received the YFV17D yellow fever vaccine. The specimen was CD4+ T cells sorted from PBMCs, collected on the day of the yellow fever booster vaccination. CDR3 in DNA: TGTGCCAGCAGTGCCGGGGGGCCTGGAAATGAGCAGTTCTTC. It specifies CASSAGGPGNEQFF.